This T cell receptor (beta chain) was sequenced during a study of blood T cell repertoires in COVID-19. Here immunoSEQ multiplex PCR was the method, and the copy in TCRdb shows in-frame clones only, minus some. The sample consists of around 300,000 clones, 88% of them appearing once. Germline V CDR1 and CDR2: SGHTA, FQGNSA. Trimming removed 2 bases from V and 3 bases from J, with 10 bases in between. The CDR3 runs to 14 residues. The sample taken for sequencing was PBMCs or T cells enriched from blood (not recorded which). The receptor was isolated from a woman aged 45-59 years who had recovered from COVID-19. V gene TRBV7-2 combines with J gene TRBJ1-1; a possible D gene is TRBD1 (6 bases). The CDR3 is CASSLRRGHTEAFF. As DNA, the CDR3 is TGTGCCAGCAGCTTACGGCGGGGGCACACTGAAGCTTTCTTT.